A single T cell receptor beta chain is shown here with its context. Its binding antigen is unknown. Base qualities are not recorded, but no much larger clone differs from it by a single base. The immunoSEQ Assay, a bias-controlled multiplex PCR, was used to amplify TCRbeta CDR3 regions from genomic DNA. Per the source publication's procedure: Within the assay, amplification of reference gene primers was used to estimate how many nucleated cells each sample contained. To quantify the absolute abundance of each unique TCRbeta CDR3 rearrangement, sequence reads were collapsed and filtered. Productive Simpson clonality was computed per sample as the square root of Simpson's diversity index over productive rearrangements. Not all clones reach the TCRdb copy of this immuneACCESS table, which keeps in-frame sequences only. Checked studies attribute under half of the gap to unresolved V genes and leave the rest unexplained. Clone size and V and J calls were adopted from that table, with D and trimming inferred from the DNA. Recorded for this sample are about 230,000 clones; 81% of them occurred a single time. Roughly 7.9% of the sample lies in the top ten.

CDR1 and CDR2 are read off the germline V gene as MNHEY and SVGAGI. The CDR3, from cysteine to phenylalanine, totals 15 residues. Only the CDR3 region is kept as DNA, spanning 45 bases read in frame from base 1. Trimming takes 0 bases from V and 2 bases from J, and the germline ends sit 8 bases apart. Whole blood was collected in K2EDTA tubes by collaborating institutions according to the institutions' own protocols. For TCRbeta analysis, collaborators shipped samples in one of three forms: frozen whole blood, isolated PBMCs, or DNA extracted from either of those sample types. This entry comes from a study of blood T cell repertoires in COVID-19 (dated by TCRdb to 2019 to 2021). Study-wide context: Collaborator samples came from the United States, Italy and Spain and covered acute and convalescent phases of COVID-19. The sample metadata nearly always contained a de-identified subject ID, COVID-19 status, age in years and sex. Deeply sampled blood TCRbeta repertoires from subjects exposed to, actively infected with, or recovered from COVID-19 were included in the dataset. A freely available public database, intended as a resource for researchers studying the immune response to SARS-CoV-2, is where the repertoires were released. The material from the prospective study consisted of cDNA or gDNA derived from T cells, B-cell-depleted T cells, or PBMCs. Where available, HLA class I and class II types were obtained from metadata supplied by the sample provider rather than from assay-based typing. Samples were obtained from the ongoing ImmuneRACE study (first 160 participants) and from approximately 1,200 subjects provided by 6 global collaborators.

On the study overall, not on this receptor specifically: How much clinical and demographic metadata was included differed by source and by participant, and the metadata was provided uncurated.

The chain employs TRBV6-5 and TRBJ1-5; TRBD1 is perhaps the D gene, given 6 matching bases. This receptor was obtained from a woman over 75 with acute or convalescent COVID-19. Sequencing used peripheral blood. DNA sequence: TGTGCCAGCAGTTACTCAGCAGGGGGCAATCAGCCCCAGCATTTT. This translates into CASSYSAGGNQPQHF.